What follows are 24 T cell receptor beta chains derived from one specimen sequenced in a study of T cells after yellow fever vaccination. TCRdb ran MiXCR on the 5' RACE reads and lists one entry per CDR3 protein. This sample has tens of thousands of distinct CDR3 sequences; approximately 3.2% occur once, and the top ten carry approximately 0.94%. The sequences come from PBMCs, either bulk or a sorted T-cell subset (CD4+, CD8+, memory, or dextramer-sorted; not recorded which), collected more than 35 days after the first yellow fever vaccination. These receptors all come from a man aged 18 to 30 who received the YFV17D yellow fever vaccine.

Notes on this clonotype: A much larger clone lies one base from this, so it may be a read error. The chain recombines TRBV5-6 with TRBJ1-2; the D gene is possibly TRBD1 (6 bases). Trimming took off 4 bases at V and 2 bases at J, with 12 bases between the two ends. Per the germline V gene, CDR1 is SGHDT and CDR2 is YYEEEE. The CDR3 is made up of 14 amino acids. CDR3 nucleotides: TGTGCCAGCAGCCCCAGGGACACCAACTATGGCTACACCTTC. Residues: CASSPRDTNYGYTF.

This clonotype was seen repeatedly, ten times or more. The chain links TRBV20-1 to TRBJ2-3, with 8 nucleotides matching TRBD2. This CDR3 region has 15 residues. Trimming removed 3 bases from V and 7 bases from J; junction bases left unmatched: 12. CDR1 and CDR2 from the germline V gene are DFQATT and SNEGSKA (reference sequence). CDR3 loop: CSARVYGGAPYTQYF. The CDR3 nucleotides read TGCAGTGCTAGGGTCTACGGGGGGGCCCCCTATACGCAGTATTTT.

This clonotype was observed many times. The chain has TRBV9 and TRBJ2-2; weak D call: TRBD1 (6 bases). The CDR3 sequence is 15 residues long. Germline CDR1 reads SGDLS; CDR2 reads YYNGEE. V was trimmed by 5 bases and J by 2 bases, leaving 13 bases between them. CDR3 sequence reads: CASSVGTLNTGELFF. As DNA, the CDR3 is TGTGCCAGCAGTGTCGGGACACTAAACACCGGGGAGCTGTTTTTT.

Relative to its sample, this clonotype is medium-sized. The chain combines TRBV15 with TRBJ2-5; 10 positions agree with TRBD1. This CDR3 has 18 amino acids. Per the germline V gene, CDR1 is LNHNV and CDR2 is YYDKDF (reference sequence). V was clipped by 5 bases and J by 3 bases; unmatched bases: 15. The CDR3 sequence is CATSGNHYRGQGKETQYF. CDR3 in DNA: TGTGCCACCAGCGGGAATCATTACAGGGGACAGGGGAAAGAGACCCAGTACTTC.

This clonotype was seen many times. The rearrangement joins TRBV5-4 to TRBJ1-1; D perhaps matches TRBD1 (6 bases). This CDR3 is 15 amino acids long. Germline CDR1 SGHNT, CDR2 YYREEE (reference sequence). The V end lost 6 bases, the J end lost 0 bases, and 15 bases lay between the germline ends. CDR3 sequence (DNA): TGTGCCAGCACCGAGCCGGGACATATGAACACTGAAGCTTTCTTT. It is translated as CASTEPGHMNTEAFF.

This clonotype was recorded at least ten times. The chain joins TRBV19 to TRBJ2-1; tentative D call: TRBD2 (5 bases). The V and J ends lost 3 bases and 9 bases respectively, with 12 bases between them. Germline V lookup: CDR1 LNHDA, CDR2 SQIVND (reference sequence). The length of the CDR3 is 13 residues. CDR3 sequence (DNA): TGTGCCAGTAGTATGCTAGGCGAGGGTGAGCAGTTCTTC. It is translated as CASSMLGEGEQFF. The entire variable domain, with the rest obtained from reference TRBV19 and TRBJ2-1, is as follows: DGGITQSPKYLFRKEGQNVTLSCEQNLNHDAMYWYRQDPGQGLRLIYYSQIVNDFQKGDIAEGYSVSREKKESFPLTVTSAQKNPTAFYLCASSMLGEGEQFFGPGTRLTVL.

In its sample, this clonotype is medium-sized. The gene calls are TRBV5-4 and TRBJ2-7, with a tentative D call TRBD2 (5 bases). The germline gives CDR1 SGHNT, CDR2 YYREEE (reference sequence). The CDR3 consists of 16 residues. The V gene lost 0 bases and the J gene lost 3 bases, with 16 bases spanning the gap. CDR3 coding DNA: TGTGCCAGCAGCTTGGCGGCGGGTGTGTCGCTCTACGAGCAGTACTTC. It codes for CASSLAAGVSLYEQYF.

In this sample, this clonotype turned up many times. This chain joins TRBV10-3 and TRBJ2-3; D ambiguous. V shed 6 bases and J shed 6 bases, with 16 bases lying between them. Germline values: CDR1 ENHRY, CDR2 SYGVKD. There are 14 residues in the CDR3. Written as DNA, the CDR3 is TGTGCCATCAGCAAGACTGGACCTATGGATACGCAGTATTTT. Its translation: CAISKTGPMDTQYF.

Turning to this clonotype: This may arise from a read error, as a much more abundant clone is one base away. The rearrangement uses TRBV7-9 and TRBJ2-1; the D is unclear. CDR1 and CDR2 (germline): SEHNR, FQNEAQ (reference sequence). CDR3 length equals 12 residues. V lost 2 bases and J 8 bases, leaving 7 bases between the germline ends. CDR3: CASSLREYEQFF. The CDR3 coding sequence is TGTGCCAGCAGCTTACGTGAGTATGAGCAGTTCTTC.

There are many counts of this clonotype. CDR3 sequence (DNA): TGTGCCAGCAGCCCCTCGGGCGGGGGTAATGAAAAACTGTTTTTT. It codes for CASSPSGGGNEKLFF. The chain uses TRBV6-5 and TRBJ1-4, with a tentative D call TRBD1 (5 bases). V shed 6 bases and J shed 4 bases, with 15 bases lying between them. The CDR3 covers 15 residues. CDR1 is MNHEY and CDR2 is SVGAGI in the germline V gene.

This clonotype was counted at least ten times. The chain links TRBV7-2 to TRBJ2-3; D is unresolved. The germline V gene encodes CDR1 SGHTA and CDR2 FQGNSA. The CDR3 is 13 amino acids. V lost 1 base and J 5 bases, leaving 7 bases between the germline ends. The CDR3 nucleotides are TGTGCCAGCAGCTTAGAACTTGGAGATACGCAGTATTTT. This codes for CASSLELGDTQYF.

Regarding this clonotype: A clone one base away is much larger, so this may be a read error. The chain uses TRBV20-1 and TRBJ2-7, with D maybe TRBD1 (6 bases). Trimming pared 5 bases from V and 6 bases from J, leaving 23 bases between. Germline CDR1 DFQATT, CDR2 SNEGSKA (reference sequence). The CDR3 runs 15 residues. In nucleotides, the CDR3 is TGCAGTGCTCCAGGGGCCTCACACGAAGGGTTCGAGCAGTACTTC. Translation gives CSAPGASHEGFEQYF.

This clonotype was counted many times. V and J are TRBV7-2 and TRBJ1-2; weak D call: TRBD1 (5 bases). This CDR3 has 13 residues. V gave up 3 bases and J gave up 4 bases, with 9 bases separating them. The germline V gene has CDR1 SGHTA and CDR2 FQGNSA. This CDR3 is CASSFTGTYGYTF. The CDR3, as DNA: TGTGCCAGCAGCTTCACGGGGACCTATGGCTACACCTTC.

This clonotype turned up a few times. The V gene is TRBV3-1, the J gene TRBJ2-7; 11 bases align to TRBD2. CDR3 length equals 17 residues. Germline CDR1 reads LGHDT; CDR2 reads YNNKEL (reference sequence). V dropped 10 bases and J dropped 6; count of bases not matched to a gene: 20. The CDR3 DNA follows: TGTGCCACCTGCCTCAAGGCTTTAGCGGGGGGGGTGGGCGAGCAGTACTTC. It is translated as CATCLKALAGGVGEQYF.

This clonotype was seen repeatedly, ten times or more. V and J are TRBV29-1 and TRBJ1-1; D not certain. The CDR3 is 13 residues long. V shed 6 bases and J shed 7 bases, with 18 bases lying between them. Per germline, CDR1 SQVTM and CDR2 ANQGSEA. The DNA for the CDR3 is TGCAGCGTCGTAATAGACGGGAATCATGAAGCTTTCTTT. Protein product: CSVVIDGNHEAFF.

Points on this clonotype: A read error may produce the germline difference seen at one junction end. The rearrangement uses TRBV3-1 and TRBJ2-2, with D uncertain. The CDR3 consists of 17 residues. Per germline, CDR1 LGHDT and CDR2 YNNKEL (reference sequence). The CDR3 protein is CASCQYTTAANTGELFF. The CDR3 DNA sequence: TGTGCCAGCTGCCAGTACACCACGGCAGCAAACACCGGGGAGCTGTTTTTT.

This clonotype was counted ten times or more. The V gene is TRBV27, the J gene TRBJ2-3; weak D call: TRBD2 (7 bases). Trimming left V 2 bases short and J 0 bases short, with 18 bases between. Germline CDR1 MNHEY, CDR2 SMNVEV (reference sequence). The CDR3 is 18 residues long. The CDR3 DNA reads as TGTGCCAGCAGTTTACGGGGAGGGACACTAGCGAGCACAGATACGCAGTATTTT. This gives the protein CASSLRGGTLASTDTQYF.

This clonotype came up many times. This chain joins TRBV5-6 and TRBJ2-5; D ambiguous. V was clipped by 7 bases and J by 0 bases, with 10 bases between them. The CDR3 contains 13 residues. In germline, CDR1 is SGHDT, CDR2 YYEEEE. CDR3 protein: CASLFSDQETQYF. DNA for the CDR3: TGTGCCAGCTTATTCAGCGACCAAGAGACCCAGTACTTC.

Points on this clonotype: A single base separates this from a much larger clone, so it may be a read error. V is TRBV6-5 and J is TRBJ2-5; TRBD1 matches 7 bases. Per germline, CDR1 MNHEY and CDR2 SVGAGI. There are 14 residues in the CDR3. The junction had 5 bases not matched to a gene; V was cut back by 0 bases and J by 7 bases. This chain's CDR3 is CASSYSTGCATQYF. The CDR3 DNA sequence: TGTGCCAGCAGTTACTCGACAGGGTGCGCGACCCAGTACTTC.

This clonotype was seen many times. The chain couples TRBV29-1 to TRBJ2-3; D gene uncertain. The CDR3 sequence is 11 residues long. From germline, CDR1 is SQVTM and CDR2 ANQGSEA. The CDR3: CTPAGADTQYF. DNA for the CDR3: TGCACCCCCGCCGGAGCAGATACGCAGTATTTT.

In this sample, this clonotype turned up many times. This sequence joins TRBV5-1 and TRBJ2-5, with D uncertain. This CDR3 comprises 11 residues. Germline CDR1 SGHRS, CDR2 YFSETQ. The V end was cut by 4 bases, the J end by 0 bases, with 1 base between. The CDR3 is CASSHQETQYF. The CDR3 DNA reads TGCGCCAGCAGCCACCAAGAGACCCAGTACTTC.

This clonotype was seen at least ten times. This sequence joins TRBV10-3 and TRBJ2-5, with D perhaps matching TRBD1 (7 bases). Germline CDR1 ENHRY, CDR2 SYGVKD. This CDR3 region has 15 residues. Trimming stripped 0 bases from V and 4 bases from J, with 12 bases between. CDR3 loop: CAISESRQGGETQYF. CDR3 in DNA: TGTGCCATCAGTGAGTCAAGACAGGGAGGAGAGACCCAGTACTTC.

This clonotype appeared many times. V usage is TRBV28 and J usage is TRBJ1-2; TRBD1 agrees at 10 bases. The V segment lost 6 bases and the J segment 6 bases; nucleotides outside the gene matches: 4. CDR3 length: 13 amino acids. The germline CDR1 and CDR2 sequences are MDHEN and SYDVKM. CDR3 amino acids: CASRQTGGHGYTF. CDR3 nucleotides: TGTGCCAGCAGGCAGACAGGGGGCCATGGCTACACCTTC.

In its sample, this clonotype was seen many times. V gene TRBV27 combines with J gene TRBJ1-2; D is unclear. Deletions cut 2 bases from V and 4 bases from J, with 14 bases between. Germline-derived CDR1 and CDR2 are MNHEY and SMNVEV (reference sequence). This CDR3 contains 15 residues. The CDR3 DNA sequence: TGTGCCAGCAGTTTAAGATACGACTCTCCCTATGGCTACACCTTC. Translation: CASSLRYDSPYGYTF.